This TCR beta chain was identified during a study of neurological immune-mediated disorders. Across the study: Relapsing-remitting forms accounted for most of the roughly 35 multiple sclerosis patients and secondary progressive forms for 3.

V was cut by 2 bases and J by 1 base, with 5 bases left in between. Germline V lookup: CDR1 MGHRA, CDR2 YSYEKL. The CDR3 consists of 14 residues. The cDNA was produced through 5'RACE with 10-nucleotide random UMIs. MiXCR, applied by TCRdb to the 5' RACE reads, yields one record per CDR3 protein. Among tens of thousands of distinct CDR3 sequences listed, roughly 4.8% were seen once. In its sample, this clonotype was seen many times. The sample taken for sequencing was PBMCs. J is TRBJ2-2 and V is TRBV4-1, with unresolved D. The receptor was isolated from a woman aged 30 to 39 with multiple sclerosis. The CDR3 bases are TGCGCCAGCAGCCAAATTGGGAACACCGGGGAGCTGTTTTTT. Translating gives CASSQIGNTGELFF.